Below are 32 T cell receptor beta chains sequenced from a single sample in a study of shared clonotypes between healthy human individuals. Naive CD8 cells lacked CD45RO, underwent positive selection for CCR7 and left out terminally differentiated effector memory CD45RA+ cells. Only in-frame clones appear in the TCRdb table, and some are missing; sequencing was by immunoSEQ multiplex PCR. The sample consists of about 820,000 clones, around 93% of them appearing once. Input material: naive CD8+ T cells sorted from blood. The receptor set was obtained from a young man in good health.

The chain uses TRBV9 and TRBJ2-1, with 9 positions matching TRBD2. The CDR3 extends over 15 amino acids. Looked up from germline, CDR1 is SGDLS and CDR2 is YYNGEE. Unmatched junction bases numbered 12, after V lost 6 bases and J lost 8 bases. The CDR3 loop reads CASTQGSGSGDEQFF. CDR3 DNA sequence: TGTGCCAGCACCCAAGGTAGCGGGAGTGGGGATGAGCAGTTCTTC.

The J gene is TRBJ1-4, the V gene TRBV27; no firm D call. Trimming took 2 bases from V and 10 from J, leaving 14 bases between them. The CDR3 is made up of 14 amino acids. Per germline, CDR1 MNHEY and CDR2 SMNVEV (reference sequence). CDR3 sequence (DNA): TGTGCCAGCAGTTTAGGTACTGGGGTAGGAAAACTGTTTTTT. It translates to CASSLGTGVGKLFF.

This chain connects TRBV27 to TRBJ2-7; D might be TRBD2 (5 bases). V lost 6 bases and J lost 5, with 8 bases in between. Germline values: CDR1 MNHEY, CDR2 SMNVEV (reference sequence). The CDR3 length is 11 residues. This CDR3 is CASSPGNEQYF. The CDR3 nucleotides read TGTGCCAGCAGCCCCGGGAACGAGCAGTACTTC.

The CDR3 DNA reads TGTGCCAGCAGCCTCACTTACCAGGGGCCTAATGAAAAACTGTTTTTT. Its translation: CASSLTYQGPNEKLFF. The V gene is TRBV11-2, the J gene TRBJ1-4, with a weak D call TRBD1 (6 bases). Germline V CDR1 and CDR2: SGHAT, FQNNGV. V lost 5 bases, J lost 3 bases, and 16 bases lay in between. The CDR3 runs 16 residues.

V gene TRBV5-5 combines with J gene TRBJ1-1; D unresolved. CDR3 length equals 14 residues. CDR1 and CDR2 from the germline V gene are SGHKS and YYEKEE (reference sequence). The V gene lost 1 base and the J gene lost 5 bases, with 12 bases spanning the gap. The CDR3 nucleotides are TGTGCCAGCAGCTTGTCTTTCGGGAAGACTGAAGCTTTCTTT. It is translated as CASSLSFGKTEAFF.

The chain combines TRBV6-6 with TRBJ2-7; 8 bases line up with TRBD2. There are 15 residues in the CDR3. The junction had 3 bases not matched to a gene; V was cut back by 2 bases and J by 0 bases. The germline V gene encodes CDR1 MNHNY and CDR2 SVGAGI (reference sequence). Here the CDR3 reads CASSYERESSYEQYF. The CDR3 DNA follows: TGTGCCAGCAGTTACGAGCGGGAGAGCTCCTACGAGCAGTACTTC.

The V call is TRBV7-9, the J call TRBJ1-2; 7 nucleotides agree with TRBD1. CDR1 and CDR2 from the germline V gene are SEHNR and FQNEAQ (reference sequence). V was clipped by 8 bases and J by 2 bases; unmatched bases: 11. There are 15 residues in the CDR3. Written as DNA, the CDR3 is TGTGCCAGCCACAGCACAGGGGATAGCAACTATGGCTACACCTTC. This encodes CASHSTGDSNYGYTF.

The chain recombines TRBV6-1 with TRBJ2-1, with D perhaps matching TRBD1 or TRBD2 (5 bases each). Trimming shortened V by 7 bases and J by 9 bases, and 16 bases separated the two germline ends. From germline, CDR1 is MNHNS and CDR2 SASEGT. The CDR3 has 13 residues. This chain's CDR3 is CASKTGTRGEQFF. The CDR3 region has the DNA TGTGCCAGCAAGACCGGCACTAGGGGTGAGCAGTTCTTC.

J is TRBJ1-2 and V is TRBV19, with TRBD1 matching over 10 bases. This CDR3 comprises 15 residues. The germline V gene has CDR1 LNHDA and CDR2 SQIVND (reference sequence). Trimming took 8 bases from V and 0 from J; bases not matched to a gene: 6. CDR3 bases: TGTGCCAGTCGACAGGGGGCTAATCCTAACTATGGCTACACCTTC. Encoded protein: CASRQGANPNYGYTF.

This chain uses TRBV14 with TRBJ2-7; 7 nucleotides match TRBD1. Trimming took 1 base from V and 0 from J; bases not matched to a gene: 6. Germline V gene lookup returns CDR1 SGHDN and CDR2 FVKESK. The CDR3 consists of 16 residues. Here the CDR3 reads CASSQVTGASSYEQYF. In DNA form, the CDR3 reads TGTGCCAGCAGCCAAGTAACAGGGGCCAGCTCCTACGAGCAGTACTTC.

V usage is TRBV9 and J usage is TRBJ2-3; D is unresolved. CDR3 length: 13 amino acids. Trimming left V 3 bases short and J 0 bases short, with 5 bases between. Germline V gene data show CDR1 as SGDLS and CDR2 as YYNGEE. In DNA, the CDR3 is TGTGCCAGCAGCGCGTATAGCACAGATACGCAGTATTTT. Translating it yields CASSAYSTDTQYF.

This clone came up once. The rearrangement joins TRBV28 to TRBJ1-2; perhaps TRBD1 as D (5 bases). CDR1 MDHEN and CDR2 SYDVKM come from the germline V gene. The CDR3 runs 16 residues. Deletions cut 4 bases from V and 1 base from J, with 16 bases between. The CDR3 DNA is TGTGCCAGCAGTTACAGGATTGGAGGCGATAACTATGGCTACACCTTC. Translation: CASSYRIGGDNYGYTF.

V and J are TRBV11-3 and TRBJ2-2, with D unresolved. Germline loops: CDR1 SGHNT, CDR2 YENEEA. V lost 6 bases and J 0 bases, leaving 8 bases between the germline ends. The CDR3 has 14 residues. Written as DNA, the CDR3 is TGTGCCAGCAGAAACCGATCGAACACCGGGGAGCTGTTTTTT. It yields the protein CASRNRSNTGELFF.

The table lists this clone with a few counts. The chain couples TRBV21-1 to TRBJ2-1; the table's D gene call, TRBD1, was not cross checked with the DNA. TRBV21-1 is an annotated pseudogene. The CDR3 is made up of 13 amino acids. In nucleotides, the CDR3 is TGTGCCAGCAGCAAAGGGCCAGATACTGAGCAGTTCTTC. Amino acid sequence: CASSKGPDTEQFF.

J is TRBJ2-7 and V is TRBV27; 12 bases agree with TRBD2. The trim removed 6 bases at V and 5 bases at J, leaving 5 bases unmatched. The CDR3 is made up of 14 amino acids. Germline V CDR1 and CDR2: MNHEY, SMNVEV (reference sequence). CDR3 amino acids: CASRPGTSGHEQYF. CDR3 bases: TGTGCCAGCAGACCTGGGACTAGCGGGCACGAGCAGTACTTC.

V and J are TRBV4-1 and TRBJ2-5, with 9 bases matching TRBD1. The CDR3 covers 15 residues. Germline CDR1 MGHRA, CDR2 YSYEKL. V was clipped by 4 bases and J by 4 bases; unmatched bases: 7. The CDR3, as DNA: TGCGCCAGCAGCCCCTTACAGGGGGCGGGAGAGACCCAGTACTTC. Translated, it gives CASSPLQGAGETQYF.

In this sample, this clone turned up a few times. The rearrangement uses TRBV6-5 and TRBJ2-7; TRBD1 matches 7 bases. With 10 bases clipped from V and 2 bases from J, the junction kept 8 bases outside the gene matches. There are 13 residues in the CDR3. Germline CDR1 and CDR2: MNHEY and SVGAGI. The CDR3 region has the DNA TGTGCCACCCGGGACAGAGACACCTACGAGCAGTACTTC. Protein product: CATRDRDTYEQYF.

This clone has only one observation. The CDR3 coding sequence is TGTGCCAGCAGCTCGATACCCGGCGCGGGAGAGGACAATGAGCAGTTCTTC. It specifies CASSSIPGAGEDNEQFF. The V gene is TRBV7-9, the J gene TRBJ2-1, with 7 bases that match TRBD2. CDR3 length equals 17 residues. Germline V gene sequence: CDR1 SEHNR, CDR2 FQNEAQ (reference sequence). V lost 4 bases to trimming and J lost 5 bases; unmatched junction nucleotides: 14.

The chain employs TRBV7-9 and TRBJ1-1, with TRBD1 as a possible D gene (5 bases). Trimming removed 4 bases from V and 8 bases from J, with 11 bases in between. This CDR3 spans 12 amino acids. Germline CDR1 SEHNR, CDR2 FQNEAQ (reference sequence). This CDR3 reads CASSSGTREAFF. CDR3 bases: TGTGCCAGCAGCTCTGGGACCCGGGAAGCTTTCTTT.

The chain combines TRBV10-3 with TRBJ1-2; 9 bases match TRBD1. This CDR3 has 14 residues. The V and J ends lost 6 bases and 8 bases, in that order; junction bases with no gene match: 10. Germline CDR1 is ENHRY and CDR2 is SYGVKD. The CDR3 DNA reads TGTGCCATCAGGGACCACAGGGGGCTTGAGGGCTACACCTTC. As protein: CAIRDHRGLEGYTF.

The genes are TRBV11-2 and TRBJ2-7; 13 bases are shared with TRBD2. J gave up 4 bases and V 5 bases, and 11 bases lay outside the gene matches. There are 17 residues in the CDR3. Germline CDR1 reads SGHAT; CDR2 reads FQNNGV. In DNA, the CDR3 is TGTGCCAGCAGCCCAGGGACTAGCGGGATTGGGAGATACGAGCAGTACTTC. Its protein is CASSPGTSGIGRYEQYF.

This chain uses TRBV5-6 with TRBJ2-7, with 8 bases aligning to TRBD2. In germline, CDR1 is SGHDT, CDR2 YYEEEE. The junction had 4 bases not matched to a gene; V was cut back by 4 bases and J by 7 bases. CDR3 length: 12 residues. The CDR3 loop is CASSGTSSEQYF. The CDR3 DNA follows: TGTGCCAGCAGCGGGACTAGTTCTGAGCAGTACTTC.

This clone was seen a single time. This chain joins TRBV5-4 and TRBJ2-7, with TRBD1 as a possible D gene (6 bases). From germline, CDR1 is SGHNT and CDR2 YYREEE (reference sequence). Trimming shortened V by 1 base and J by 5 bases, and 10 bases separated the two germline ends. This CDR3 contains 13 residues. The CDR3 sequence: CASSLLGADEQYF. The CDR3 DNA follows: TGTGCCAGCAGCTTGCTGGGGGCGGACGAGCAGTACTTC.

The chain uses TRBV29-1 and TRBJ1-1; D is uncertain. Germline V gives CDR1 SQVTM, CDR2 ANQGSEA. V was cut by 6 bases and J by 7 bases, with 15 bases left in between. The CDR3 consists of 12 residues. The CDR3 region is CSVVGSLVEAFF. In DNA form, the CDR3 reads TGCAGCGTCGTAGGAAGCCTAGTTGAAGCTTTCTTT. Supplemented by reference TRBV29-1 and TRBJ1-1, the full variable domain reads SAVISQKPSRDICQRGTSLTIQCQVDSQVTMMFWYRQQPGQSLTLIATANQGSEATYESGFVIDKFPISRPNLTFSTLTVSNMSPEDSSIYLCSVVGSLVEAFFGQGTRLTVV.

This clone was seen a single time. The rearrangement joins TRBV29-1 to TRBJ2-1; TRBD1 matches 8 bases. The ends lost 4 bases at V and 2 bases at J; junction bases unmatched: 10. This CDR3 region has 16 residues. Germline values: CDR1 SQVTM, CDR2 ANQGSEA. This CDR3 is CSVAGSDRATYNEQFF. CDR3 nucleotide sequence: TGCAGCGTTGCTGGGTCGGACAGGGCCACCTACAATGAGCAGTTCTTC.

Comments on this clone: This may come from a read error, since a much larger clone is one base off. This specimen includes other DNA sequences encoding the same CDR3. V usage is TRBV5-6 and J usage is TRBJ2-3; D gene uncertain. V shed 2 bases and J shed 2 bases, with 0 bases lying between them. CDR3 length: 11 residues. Per germline, CDR1 SGHDT and CDR2 YYEEEE. The CDR3 nucleotides are TGTGCCAGCAGCTTCACAGATACGCAGTATTTT. It codes for CASSFTDTQYF.

Of note for this clone: The same CDR3 can be traced to other DNA sequences in this sample. This chain joins TRBV9 and TRBJ2-2; D is undetermined. Trimming left V 4 bases short and J 1 base short, with 2 bases between. The CDR3 length is 12 residues. Germline CDR1 is SGDLS and CDR2 is YYNGEE. The DNA of the CDR3 is TGTGCCAGCAGCTTGAACACCGGGGAGCTGTTTTTT. Protein product: CASSLNTGELFF. Variable domain in full (rest from reference TRBV9 and TRBJ2-2): DSGVTQTPKHLITATGQRVTLRCSPRSGDLSVYWYQQSLDQGLQFLIQYYNGEERAKGNILERFSAQQFPDLHSELNLSSLELGDSALYFCASSLNTGELFFGEGSRLTVL.

The rearrangement uses TRBV27 and TRBJ2-1; maybe TRBD2 (5 bases). This CDR3 is built from 13 residues. Trimming shortened V by 1 base and J by 8 bases, and 9 bases separated the two germline ends. Germline V gene lookup returns CDR1 MNHEY and CDR2 SMNVEV (reference sequence). CDR3 sequence (DNA): TGTGCCAGCAGTTTATTACTAGAGTATGAGCAGTTCTTC. Translation: CASSLLLEYEQFF.

V usage is TRBV28 and J usage is TRBJ2-3; perhaps TRBD1 as D (6 bases). The CDR3 length is 14 residues. Between the trimmed V and J ends, which lost 3 bases and 3 bases, there was a span of 10 bases. Per germline, CDR1 MDHEN and CDR2 SYDVKM. CDR3 sequence: CASSLSGATDTQYF. The CDR3 region has the DNA TGTGCCAGCAGTTTGTCAGGGGCAACAGATACGCAGTATTTT.

This clone was seen once. The chain links TRBV5-6 to TRBJ2-1, with no clear D. The CDR3 sequence is 14 residues long. V was trimmed by 0 bases and J by 8 bases, leaving 12 bases between them. CDR1 SGHDT and CDR2 YYEEEE come from the germline V gene. In DNA, the CDR3 is TGTGCCAGCAGCTTGGTTATGGTAGTTGATGAGCAGTTCTTC. It translates to CASSLVMVVDEQFF.

CDR3 nucleotide sequence: TGTGCCAGCAGCAGATCCGGGAGAACCAATTATCAGCCCCAGCATTTT. It yields the protein CASSRSGRTNYQPQHF. The chain joins TRBV6-6 to TRBJ1-5; D gene unclear. The V gene's germline CDR1 is MNHNY and CDR2 SVGAGI (reference sequence). Trimming removed 6 bases at V and 5 bases at J, with 20 bases between. The CDR3 consists of 16 residues.

This chain connects TRBV6-1 to TRBJ2-7; D not certain. The germline gives CDR1 MNHNS, CDR2 SASEGT. Trimming removed 2 bases from V and 2 bases from J, with 16 bases in between. This CDR3 is built from 16 residues. CDR3 coding DNA: TGTGCCAGCAGTGAACCAGCAATAATAGAGCCCTACGAGCAGTACTTC. It encodes CASSEPAIIEPYEQYF.